The 3 T cell receptor beta chains reported below all come from one sample, sequenced in a study of T cell responses to AZD1222 COVID-19 vaccine. The protocol was immunoSEQ multiplex PCR, while the TCRdb copy is restricted to in-frame clones and leaves out a portion. The sample records 150,000 to 200,000 clones, 92% being singletons. The sample consisted of peripheral blood, taken 28 days after the second AZD1222 dose. These receptors were collected from an adult who received the AZD1222 COVID-19 vaccine.

This chain connects TRBV19 to TRBJ1-6; 10 bases match TRBD1. Germline-derived CDR1 and CDR2 are LNHDA and SQIVND (reference sequence). CDR3 size: 16 residues. V lost 5 bases, J lost 10 bases, and 11 bases stayed unmatched. The CDR3 nucleotides read TGTGCCAGTAGTTCCTCGGGACAGGGGACGTCATCACCCCTCCACTTT. This codes for CASSSSGQGTSSPLHF.

This chain uses TRBV5-8 with TRBJ2-1; 7 nucleotides align to TRBD2. The CDR3 spans 16 residues. V shed 3 bases and J 3 bases; nucleotides not matched to a gene: 9. The germline V gene has CDR1 SGHTS and CDR2 YDEGEE. CDR3 in amino acids: CASSYGGGGFYNEQFF. The DNA for the CDR3 is TGTGCCAGCAGCTATGGCGGCGGGGGATTCTACAATGAGCAGTTCTTC.

In regard to this clone: Mismatch with germline at one junction end may stem from a read error. V and J are TRBV5-1 and TRBJ2-2, with TRBD1 matching over 10 bases. Germline-derived CDR1 and CDR2 are SGHRS and YFSETQ. The CDR3 contains 17 residues. The CDR3 is CASRLAGGTGVTGELFF. The CDR3 DNA is TGCGCCAGCAGATTGGCAGGTGGGACAGGGGTCACCGGGGAGCTGTTTTTT.